This passage covers 32 T cell receptor beta chains from one sample sequenced in a study of T-cell reconstitution after alpha-beta-depleted transplantation in children. TCRbeta library preparation incorporated unique molecular identifiers. One entry per CDR3 protein results from TCRdb running MiXCR on the PCR reads. The top ten clones hold less than 4.5% of a sample with hundreds of thousands of distinct CDR3 sequences, under 12% of them seen once. This specimen was PBMCs from the stem cell graft donor, taken from the stem cell graft. These receptors were obtained from a human donor who donated a stem cell graft to a child with acute myeloid leukemia.

This clonotype was observed a few times. The chain combines TRBV28 with TRBJ2-7, with D maybe TRBD1 (5 bases). CDR3 length: 14 residues. The germline V and J ends were trimmed by 5 bases and 5 bases, with 16 bases remaining between them. Germline V CDR1 and CDR2: MDHEN, SYDVKM. As DNA, the CDR3 is TGTGCCAGCAGTGTGGGGCAATTTTTCAACGAGCAGTACTTC. Its translation: CASSVGQFFNEQYF.

The chain carries TRBV7-2 and TRBJ2-3; perhaps TRBD2 as D (5 bases). Trimming cost V 3 bases and J 6 bases, with 10 bases left between them. The CDR3 sequence is 13 residues long. From germline, CDR1 is SGHTA and CDR2 FQGNSA. The CDR3 sequence: CASSFVRRDTQYF. DNA for the CDR3: TGTGCCAGCAGCTTCGTCCGGAGGGATACGCAGTATTTT.

This clonotype was counted between two and nine times. The chain has TRBV19 and TRBJ1-5; possibly TRBD1 for D (6 bases). Germline CDR1 is LNHDA and CDR2 is SQIVND (reference sequence). V lost 8 bases and J lost 5, with 16 bases in between. This CDR3 contains 14 residues. The CDR3 nucleotides read TGTGCCAGTGTGGAGCCAGGGGCTCATCAGCCCCAGCATTTT. Residues: CASVEPGAHQPQHF.

The chain employs TRBV19 and TRBJ1-5; D is unresolved. Trimming cost V 7 bases and J 0 bases, with 13 bases left between them. CDR3 length: 15 residues. CDR1 is LNHDA and CDR2 is SQIVND in the germline V gene (reference sequence). This CDR3 is CASTSRGVSNQPQHF. CDR3 DNA sequence: TGTGCCAGTACCTCTCGGGGAGTTAGCAATCAGCCCCAGCATTTT.

This clonotype has a handful of counts. The chain recombines TRBV27 with TRBJ2-1, with D perhaps TRBD1 (6 bases). Germline values: CDR1 MNHEY, CDR2 SMNVEV (reference sequence). This CDR3 is 17 amino acids long. Deletions cut 0 bases from V and 6 bases from J, with 18 bases between. CDR3 bases: TGTGCCAGCAGTTTATCGGGATCGGGCGACAGGAGCAATGAGCAGTTCTTC. Amino acids: CASSLSGSGDRSNEQFF.

The chain employs TRBV7-9 and TRBJ1-5; D is ambiguous. The CDR3 extends over 16 amino acids. CDR1 and CDR2 from the germline V gene are SEHNR and FQNEAQ (reference sequence). V was trimmed by 1 base and J by 1 base, leaving 11 bases between them. CDR3 residues: CASSLGTVRSNQPQHF. The DNA for the CDR3 is TGTGCCAGCAGCTTAGGTACAGTGAGGAGCAATCAGCCCCAGCATTTT.

The rearrangement uses TRBV7-3 and TRBJ2-3; 8 bases match TRBD1. Per the germline V gene, CDR1 is SGHTA and CDR2 is FQGTGA. This CDR3 has 15 amino acids. V lost 4 bases, J lost 4 bases, and 7 bases stayed unmatched. The CDR3 DNA is TGTGCCAGCAGCTCCCGACAGGGGACTTCAGATACGCAGTATTTT. It specifies CASSSRQGTSDTQYF.

The chain employs TRBV3-1 and TRBJ1-1, with unresolved D. CDR3 length equals 13 residues. In germline, CDR1 is LGHDT, CDR2 YNNKEL (reference sequence). Trimming took off 7 bases at V and 1 base at J, with 10 bases between the two ends. The CDR3 protein is CASILTGNTEAFF. CDR3 nucleotides: TGTGCCAGCATCTTGACGGGGAACACTGAAGCTTTCTTT.

This clonotype was recorded at least ten times. This rearrangement joins TRBV20-1 to TRBJ2-5, with a possible D match to TRBD2 (5 bases). V gave up 0 bases and J gave up 4 bases, with 9 bases separating them. CDR3 size: 13 residues. In germline, CDR1 is DFQATT, CDR2 SNEGSKA (reference sequence). This chain's CDR3 is CSARDQGRETQYF. CDR3 nucleotides: TGCAGTGCTAGAGATCAAGGGAGAGAGACCCAGTACTTC.

J is TRBJ2-1 and V is TRBV7-6; TRBD2 matches at 11 bases. J lost 4 bases, V lost 5 bases, and 7 bases had no gene match. This CDR3 spans 16 amino acids. CDR1 and CDR2 from the germline V gene are SGHVS and FNYEAQ. This CDR3 reads CASSVPGTSGYNEQFF. The CDR3 DNA follows: TGTGCCAGCAGCGTCCCCGGGACTAGCGGTTACAATGAGCAGTTCTTC. Looking up the rest from reference TRBV7-6 and TRBJ2-1 gives the full variable domain: GAGVSQSPRYKVTKRGQDVALRCDPISGHVSLYWYRQALGQGPEFLTYFNYEAQQDKSGLPNDRFSAERPEGSISTLTIQRTEQRDSAMYRCASSVPGTSGYNEQFFGPGTRLTVL.

The rearrangement uses TRBV7-9 and TRBJ2-5; maybe TRBD1 (6 bases). V was cut by 5 bases and J by 2 bases, with 12 bases left in between. The length of the CDR3 is 14 residues. Germline-derived CDR1 and CDR2 are SEHNR and FQNEAQ (reference sequence). CDR3 coding DNA: TGTGCCAGCAGCCTCAGGGGCGTTCAAGAGACCCAGTACTTC. Its translation: CASSLRGVQETQYF.

The chain links TRBV20-1 to TRBJ2-7; D remains unclear. V lost 0 bases and J lost 1, with 13 bases in between. Germline V gene sequence: CDR1 DFQATT, CDR2 SNEGSKA (reference sequence). The CDR3 extends over 15 amino acids. The CDR3 is CSARDPGSPSYEQYF. CDR3 sequence (DNA): TGCAGTGCTAGAGATCCGGGCAGCCCTTCCTACGAGCAGTACTTC.

This clonotype was detected once. The chain recombines TRBV5-5 with TRBJ2-2; D perhaps matches TRBD1 (5 bases). Trimming removed 0 bases at V and 7 bases at J, with 10 bases between. Germline V gene data show CDR1 as SGHKS and CDR2 as YYEKEE (reference sequence). The CDR3 covers 14 residues. The CDR3 region has the DNA TGTGCCAGCAGCTTGGCCAGGGATCACGGGGAGCTGTTTTTT. Its protein is CASSLARDHGELFF.

At least ten counts were recorded for this clonotype. This chain links TRBV7-3 with TRBJ2-2, with 15 bases identical to TRBD2. The CDR3 is 20 amino acids. V gave up 5 bases and J gave up 3 bases; unmatched junction bases: 13. The germline V gene has CDR1 SGHTA and CDR2 FQGTGA. Here the CDR3 reads CASSPKWTSGRARYTGELFF. As DNA, the CDR3 is TGTGCCAGCAGCCCCAAATGGACTAGCGGGAGGGCCCGCTACACCGGGGAGCTGTTTTTT.

This clonotype has a handful of counts. This sequence joins TRBV28 and TRBJ2-4; 8 bases agree with TRBD2. The CDR3 has 16 amino acids. Germline assignment: CDR1 MDHEN and CDR2 SYDVKM. V dropped 4 bases and J dropped 3; count of bases not matched to a gene: 8. The CDR3 is CASSSGSGSIKNIQYF. The DNA of the CDR3 is TGTGCCAGCAGTTCCGGGAGCGGGAGTATCAAAAACATTCAGTACTTC.

The table lists this clonotype with many counts. The V call is TRBV7-3, the J call TRBJ2-1; perhaps TRBD2 as D (8 bases). The germline V and J ends were trimmed by 4 bases and 12 bases, with 16 bases remaining between them. The length of the CDR3 is 13 residues. Per the germline V gene, CDR1 is SGHTA and CDR2 is FQGTGA. CDR3 residues: CASSSGGTVLQFF. CDR3 DNA: TGTGCCAGCAGCTCGGGAGGGACAGTGTTGCAGTTCTTC.

The chain joins TRBV28 to TRBJ1-3, with D hard to call. The CDR3 is made up of 14 amino acids. V lost 5 bases and J 2 bases, leaving 10 bases between the germline ends. The germline gives CDR1 MDHEN, CDR2 SYDVKM. The CDR3 DNA reads as TGTGCCAGCAGTCGTCATACCCCTGGAAACACCATATATTTT. Its translation is CASSRHTPGNTIYF.

This clonotype has a count of ten or more. The V gene is TRBV9, the J gene TRBJ2-3; D remains ambiguous. With 6 bases removed from V and 0 bases from J, the gap between germline ends came to 20 bases. Germline lookup yields CDR1 SGDLS and CDR2 YYNGEE. The length of the CDR3 is 17 residues. The CDR3 nucleotides are TGTGCCAGCACCCCTCGGCTGCGGACCCAGAGCACAGATACGCAGTATTTT. This gives the protein CASTPRLRTQSTDTQYF.

This clonotype was detected a few times. The chain has TRBV25-1 and TRBJ2-1; D possibly uses TRBD1 or TRBD2 (5 bases each). CDR1 and CDR2 from the germline V gene are MGHDK and SYGVNS. V lost 6 bases, J lost 2 bases, and 14 bases lay in between. The CDR3 spans 15 residues. The CDR3 region is CASSLLGTAYNEQFF. CDR3 nucleotides: TGTGCCAGCAGCCTACTCGGGACGGCCTACAATGAGCAGTTCTTC.

The genes are TRBV18 and TRBJ2-2; perhaps TRBD2 as D (6 bases). Trimming pared 6 bases from V and 6 bases from J, leaving 17 bases between. This CDR3 is built from 15 residues. Germline CDR1 is KGHSH and CDR2 is LQKENI. The CDR3 loop is CASSPEGLPAGELFF. The DNA for the CDR3 is TGTGCCAGCTCCCCCGAGGGACTCCCGGCCGGGGAGCTGTTTTTT.

This clonotype was recorded a few times. V gene TRBV29-1 combines with J gene TRBJ2-5; 13 positions agree with TRBD2. CDR3 length equals 17 residues. V shed 0 bases, J shed 5 bases, and the junction held 9 bases outside the gene matches. Germline CDR1 SQVTM, CDR2 ANQGSEA. Here the CDR3 reads CSVEEGITGLAGETQYF. The CDR3 DNA follows: TGCAGCGTTGAAGAGGGGATTACGGGACTAGCGGGGGAGACCCAGTACTTC.

V usage is TRBV7-3 and J usage is TRBJ2-1; TRBD2 aligns across 12 bases. Germline values: CDR1 SGHTA, CDR2 FQGTGA. The CDR3 is 16 amino acids. The ends lost 5 bases at V and 7 bases at J; junction bases unmatched: 9. CDR3 sequence: CASSLSSGRAENEQFF. The CDR3 DNA reads as TGTGCCAGCAGCCTATCTAGCGGGAGGGCCGAGAATGAGCAGTTCTTC.

The table lists this clonotype with a few counts. The chain couples TRBV12-3 or TRBV12-4 to TRBJ1-4, with 9 nucleotides matching TRBD1. J gave up 10 bases and V 5 bases, and 5 bases lay outside the gene matches. This CDR3 spans 13 amino acids. The CDR3 protein is CASSLPGQGKLFF. DNA of the CDR3: TGTGCCAGCAGTCTTCCGGGACAGGGAAAACTGTTTTTT.

This clonotype was counted between two and nine times. The chain is built from TRBV29-1 and TRBJ2-1; 12 bases fit TRBD1. The CDR3 runs to 14 residues. Germline V gene sequence: CDR1 SQVTM, CDR2 ANQGSEA. The V and J ends lost 5 bases and 8 bases, in that order; junction bases with no gene match: 7. CDR3 DNA sequence: TGCAGCGTTAGTCCCGGGACAGGGGGCTATGAGCAGTTCTTC. As protein: CSVSPGTGGYEQFF.

This chain links TRBV21-1 with TRBJ2-3; TRBD1, as called in the table, went unchecked against the DNA. TRBV21-1 is listed as a pseudogene. This CDR3 has 20 residues. The chain's CDR3 is CASSKNGDRVKKRGTDTQYF. For the CDR3, the DNA is TGTGCCAGCAGCAAAAATGGGGACAGGGTGAAAAAAAGGGGGACAGATACGCAGTATTTT.

This clonotype was detected ten times or more. This chain links TRBV7-2 with TRBJ2-3; TRBD1 might be the D (5 bases). Germline V gene data show CDR1 as SGHTA and CDR2 as FQGNSA. Trimming took 5 bases from V and 6 from J, leaving 9 bases between them. The CDR3 length is 12 residues. DNA for the CDR3: TGTGCCAGCAGCCCTAGGGGTGATACGCAGTATTTT. This translates into CASSPRGDTQYF. Drawing the rest from reference TRBV7-2 and TRBJ2-3, the complete variable domain is GAGVSQSPSNKVTEKGKDVELRCDPISGHTALYWYRQSLGQGLEFLIYFQGNSAPDKSGLPSDRFSAERTGGSVSTLTIQRTQQEDSAVYLCASSPRGDTQYFGPGTRLTVL.

This clonotype was seen a few times. The chain recombines TRBV12-3 or TRBV12-4 with TRBJ2-2; no clear D gene. The CDR3 spans 16 residues. The V gene lost 5 bases and the J gene lost 5 bases, with 18 bases spanning the gap. In nucleotides, the CDR3 is TGTGCCAGCAGTCCCAGACGGAGCCTGGGGACCGGGGAGCTGTTTTTT. It encodes CASSPRRSLGTGELFF.

This clonotype was counted many times. The rearrangement joins TRBV6-2 or TRBV6-3 to TRBJ2-1; D gene unclear. Deletions cut 4 bases from V and 8 bases from J, with 12 bases between. Germline V gene sequence: CDR1 MNHEY, CDR2 SVGEGT. The CDR3 is made up of 13 amino acids. CDR3 sequence: CASSSQRAYEQFF. In nucleotides, the CDR3 is TGTGCCAGCAGTTCCCAAAGGGCCTATGAGCAGTTCTTC.

This chain joins TRBV9 and TRBJ2-3; a weak D match, TRBD2 (5 bases). The V and J ends lost 0 bases and 5 bases respectively, with 13 bases between them. CDR3 length: 15 amino acids. Germline V gene sequence: CDR1 SGDLS, CDR2 YYNGEE. CDR3: CASSVDVTIKDTQYF. The CDR3 coding sequence is TGTGCCAGCAGCGTAGATGTGACTATCAAAGATACGCAGTATTTT. The full variable domain, completed using reference TRBV9 and TRBJ2-3, is DSGVTQTPKHLITATGQRVTLRCSPRSGDLSVYWYQQSLDQGLQFLIQYYNGEERAKGNILERFSAQQFPDLHSELNLSSLELGDSALYFCASSVDVTIKDTQYFGPGTRLTVL.

This clonotype was detected ten times or more. This sequence may be a read error, since a much larger clone differs from it by one base. The chain couples TRBV7-2 to TRBJ2-1; D call uncertain. The germline V gene has CDR1 SGHTA and CDR2 FQGNSA. Trimming shortened V by 3 bases and J by 6 bases, and 3 bases separated the two germline ends. This CDR3 spans 11 amino acids. In nucleotides, the CDR3 is TGTGCCAGCAGCTTCTTCAATGAGCAGTTCTTC. This encodes CASSFFNEQFF.

This clonotype was seen a handful of times. The V call is TRBV6-2 or TRBV6-3, the J call TRBJ1-2, with a weak D call TRBD1 (5 bases). Trimming pared 0 bases from V and 6 bases from J, leaving 8 bases between. CDR1 and CDR2 from the germline V gene are MNHEY and SVGEGT. The CDR3 consists of 13 residues. CDR3 loop: CASSYSGGDGYTF. The CDR3 nucleotides are TGTGCCAGCAGTTACTCGGGAGGGGATGGCTACACCTTC.

The table lists this clonotype with many counts. V is TRBV7-3 and J is TRBJ2-7; 8 bases fit TRBD2. CDR1 and CDR2 (germline): SGHTA, FQGTGA. The CDR3 spans 15 residues. The ends lost 3 bases at V and 4 bases at J; junction bases unmatched: 8. The CDR3 protein is CASSFRGAGDYEQYF. The CDR3 DNA follows: TGTGCCAGCAGCTTCAGAGGAGCGGGAGATTACGAGCAGTACTTC.